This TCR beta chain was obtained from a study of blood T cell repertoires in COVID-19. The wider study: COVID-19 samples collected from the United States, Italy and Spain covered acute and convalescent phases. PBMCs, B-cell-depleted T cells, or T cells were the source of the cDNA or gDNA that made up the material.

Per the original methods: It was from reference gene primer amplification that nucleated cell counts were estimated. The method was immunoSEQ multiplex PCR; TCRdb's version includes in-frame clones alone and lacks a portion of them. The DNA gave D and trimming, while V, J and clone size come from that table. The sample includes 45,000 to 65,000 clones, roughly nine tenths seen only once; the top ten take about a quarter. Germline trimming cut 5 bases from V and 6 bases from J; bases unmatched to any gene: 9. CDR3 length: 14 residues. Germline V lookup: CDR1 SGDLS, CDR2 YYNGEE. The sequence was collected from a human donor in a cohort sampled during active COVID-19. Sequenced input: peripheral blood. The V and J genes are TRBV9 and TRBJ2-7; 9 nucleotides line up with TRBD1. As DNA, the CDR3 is TGTGCCAGCAGTCACCGGGACAGGGTCGCCGAGCAGTACTTC. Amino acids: CASSHRDRVAEQYF.